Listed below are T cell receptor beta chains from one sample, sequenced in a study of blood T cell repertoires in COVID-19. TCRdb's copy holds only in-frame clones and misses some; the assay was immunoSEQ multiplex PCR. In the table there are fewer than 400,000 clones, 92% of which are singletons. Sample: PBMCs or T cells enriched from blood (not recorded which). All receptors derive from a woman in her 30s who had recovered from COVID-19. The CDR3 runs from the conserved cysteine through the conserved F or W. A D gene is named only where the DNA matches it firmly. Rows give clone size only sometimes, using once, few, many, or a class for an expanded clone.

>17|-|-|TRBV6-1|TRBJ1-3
TGTGCCAGCAGTGAGGCCCACGGGGGGGCTAGTGGAAACACCATATATTTT
CASSEAHGGASGNTIYF
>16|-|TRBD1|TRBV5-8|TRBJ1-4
TGTGCCAGCAGCCCCTCGGTGTACAGGGGTGCCGAAAAACTGTTTTTT
CASSPSVYRGAEKLFF
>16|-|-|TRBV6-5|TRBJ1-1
TGTGCCAGCAGTTACTCCTCGAGGGGGGGGCGAACTGAAGCTTTCTTT
CASSYSSRGGRTEAFF
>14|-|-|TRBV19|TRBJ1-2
TGTGCCAGTAGGAACAGTGGCAGCCCCATAGGCTACACCTTC
CASRNSGSPIGYTF
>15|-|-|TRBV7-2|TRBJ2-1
TGTGCCAGCAGCTTAGGAGGACTCTGGGGCAATGAGCAGTTCTTC
CASSLGGLWGNEQFF
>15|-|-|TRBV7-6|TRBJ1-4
TGTGCCAGCAGCTTAGCCGGGGAGTATAGTGAAAAACTGTTTTTT
CASSLAGEYSEKLFF
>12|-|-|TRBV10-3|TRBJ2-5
TGTGCCATCAGTAAAACAGGAGAGACCCAGTACTTC
CAISKTGETQYF
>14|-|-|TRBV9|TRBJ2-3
TGTGCCAGCAGCGGCGGCAGGGCCACAGATACGCAGTATTTT
CASSGGRATDTQYF
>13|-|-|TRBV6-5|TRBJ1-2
TGTGCCAGCAGTTACGATGGGGCAGGTGGCTACACCTTC
CASSYDGAGGYTF
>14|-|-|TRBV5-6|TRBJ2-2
TGTGCCAGCAGCTTTGCTAGTAAGGCCGGGGAGCTGTTTTTT
CASSFASKAGELFF
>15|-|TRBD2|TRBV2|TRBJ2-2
TGTGCCAGCAGTCCACTAGCGGAAAACACCGGGGAGCTGTTTTTT
CASSPLAENTGELFF
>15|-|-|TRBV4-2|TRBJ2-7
TGTGCCAGCAGCCAAGATAGGTCATACGACGGGTTCCCGTACTTC
CASSQDRSYDGFPYF
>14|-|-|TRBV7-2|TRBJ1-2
TGTGCCAGCAGCGATTCGGCTGCGGCGTATGGCTACACCTTC
CASSDSAAAYGYTF
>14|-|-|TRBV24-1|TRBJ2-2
TGTGCCACCAGTGATATCAGGGGGGCCGGGGAGCTGTTTTTT
CATSDIRGAGELFF
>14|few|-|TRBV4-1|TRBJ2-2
TGCGCCAGCAGCCAAGCCCTAACCACCGGGGAGCTGTTTTTT
CASSQALTTGELFF
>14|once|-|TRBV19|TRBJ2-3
TGTGCCAGTAGTATGTCCCCGGGATCAGATACGCAGTATTTT
CASSMSPGSDTQYF
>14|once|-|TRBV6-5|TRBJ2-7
TGTGCCAGCAGTTACTCGGCACAGAGATACGAGCAGTACTTC
CASSYSAQRYEQYF
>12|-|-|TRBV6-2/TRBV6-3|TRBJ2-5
TGTGCCAGCAGTTCGGTATCGGAGACCCAGTACTTC
CASSSVSETQYF
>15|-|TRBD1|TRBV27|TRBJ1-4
TGTGCCAGCAGCCCAGGACAGGGGGAAGGTGAAAAACTGTTTTTT
CASSPGQGEGEKLFF
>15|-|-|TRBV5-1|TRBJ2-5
TGCGCCAGCAGCTTGTTTATAGGAGAGGAGGATACCCAGTACTTC
CASSLFIGEEDTQYF
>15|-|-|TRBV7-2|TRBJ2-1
TGTGCCAGCAGCTCGCAGCGGGACACATACAATGAGCAGTTCTTC
CASSSQRDTYNEQFF
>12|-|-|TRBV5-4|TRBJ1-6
TGTGCCAGCAGCGCAGATAATTCACCCCTCCACTTT
CASSADNSPLHF
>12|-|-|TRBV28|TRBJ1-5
TGTGCCACCAAGCGTCCGGGGCAGCCCCAGCATTTT
CATKRPGQPQHF
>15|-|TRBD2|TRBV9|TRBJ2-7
TGTGCCAGCAGCGTAGAAGCGGGAGGGCCGTACGAGCAGTACTTC
CASSVEAGGPYEQYF
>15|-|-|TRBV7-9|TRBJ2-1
TGTGCCAGCAGCTTAGTTACAGGCCCAGGCGATGAGCAGTTCTTC
CASSLVTGPGDEQFF
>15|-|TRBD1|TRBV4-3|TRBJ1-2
TGCGCCAGCAGCCAAGATTTTATGACAGGGACCGGCTACACCTTC
CASSQDFMTGTGYTF
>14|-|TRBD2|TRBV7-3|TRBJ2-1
TGTGCCAGCGGCCCTGCTAGCGGGAACAATGAGCAGTTCTTC
CASGPASGNNEQFF
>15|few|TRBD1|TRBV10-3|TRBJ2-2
TGTGCCATCAGAAAGACAGGGGAGGTCACCGGGGAGCTGTTTTTT
CAIRKTGEVTGELFF
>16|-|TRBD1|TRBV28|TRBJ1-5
TGTGCCACCCCGCGCGACAGGGGGGGTCCCAATCAGCCCCAGCATTTT
CATPRDRGGPNQPQHF
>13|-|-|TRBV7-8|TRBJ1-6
TGTGCCAGCAGCCTAAGTACAAATTCACCCCTCCACTTT
CASSLSTNSPLHF
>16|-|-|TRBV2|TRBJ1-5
TGTGCCAGCAGTGAACAGACTATCCTCTTGCATCAGCCCCAGCATTTT
CASSEQTILLHQPQHF
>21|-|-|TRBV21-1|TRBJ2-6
TGTGCCAGCAGCAAATCGGATTTTGTGGAGCGGGGGGGCTCTGGGGCCAACGTCCTGACTTTC
CASSKSDFVERGGSGANVLTF
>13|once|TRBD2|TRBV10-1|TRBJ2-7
TGCGCCAGCAGTACTAGCGGATCCTACGAGCAGTACTTC
CASSTSGSYEQYF
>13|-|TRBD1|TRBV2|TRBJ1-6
TGTGCCAGCACCGGGACAGTTAATTCACCCCTCCACTTT
CASTGTVNSPLHF